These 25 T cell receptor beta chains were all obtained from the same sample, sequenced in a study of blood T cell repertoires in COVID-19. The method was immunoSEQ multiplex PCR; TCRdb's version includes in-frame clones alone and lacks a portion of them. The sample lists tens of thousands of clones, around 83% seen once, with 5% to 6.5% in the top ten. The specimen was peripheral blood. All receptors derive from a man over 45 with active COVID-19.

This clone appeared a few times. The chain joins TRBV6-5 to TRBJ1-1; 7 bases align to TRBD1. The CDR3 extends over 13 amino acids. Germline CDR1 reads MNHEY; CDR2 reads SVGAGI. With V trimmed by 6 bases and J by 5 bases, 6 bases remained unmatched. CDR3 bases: TGTGCCAGCAGCTTACAGGGGCGGACTGAAGCTTTCTTT. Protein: CASSLQGRTEAFF.

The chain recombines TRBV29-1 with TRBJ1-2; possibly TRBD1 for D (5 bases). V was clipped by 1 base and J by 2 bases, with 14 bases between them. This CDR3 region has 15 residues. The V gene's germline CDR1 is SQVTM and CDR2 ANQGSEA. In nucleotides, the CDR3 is TGCAGCGTTGAAGTCGGGACTGCTCTAAACTATGGCTACACCTTC. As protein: CSVEVGTALNYGYTF.

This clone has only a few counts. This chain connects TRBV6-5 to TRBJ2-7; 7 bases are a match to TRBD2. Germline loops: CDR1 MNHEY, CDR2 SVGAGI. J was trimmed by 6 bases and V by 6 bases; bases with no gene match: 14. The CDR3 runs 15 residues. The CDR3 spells CASSRRGAGVVEQYF. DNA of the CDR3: TGTGCCAGCAGCCGAAGAGGTGCGGGAGTGGTCGAGCAGTACTTC.

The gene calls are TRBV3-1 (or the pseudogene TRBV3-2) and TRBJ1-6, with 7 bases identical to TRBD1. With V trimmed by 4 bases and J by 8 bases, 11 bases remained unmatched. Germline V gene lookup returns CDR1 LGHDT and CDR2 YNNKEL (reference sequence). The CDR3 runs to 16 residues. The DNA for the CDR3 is TGTGCCAGCAGCCCCACTCAGGGGGACATTGATTCACCCCTCCACTTT. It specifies CASSPTQGDIDSPLHF.

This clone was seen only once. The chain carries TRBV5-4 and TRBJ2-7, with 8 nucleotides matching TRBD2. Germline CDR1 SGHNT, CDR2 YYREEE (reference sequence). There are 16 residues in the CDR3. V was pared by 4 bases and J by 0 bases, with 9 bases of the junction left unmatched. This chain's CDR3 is CASSLGVAGSSYEQYF. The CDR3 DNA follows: TGTGCCAGCAGCCTCGGGGTAGCGGGGAGCTCCTACGAGCAGTACTTC.

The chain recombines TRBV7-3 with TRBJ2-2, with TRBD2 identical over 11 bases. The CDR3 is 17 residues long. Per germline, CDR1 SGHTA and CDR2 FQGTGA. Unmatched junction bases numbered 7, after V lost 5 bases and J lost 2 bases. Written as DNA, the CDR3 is TGTGCCAGCAGCCTTAGCGGGAGGGTGTCTAACACCGGGGAGCTGTTTTTT. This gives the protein CASSLSGRVSNTGELFF.

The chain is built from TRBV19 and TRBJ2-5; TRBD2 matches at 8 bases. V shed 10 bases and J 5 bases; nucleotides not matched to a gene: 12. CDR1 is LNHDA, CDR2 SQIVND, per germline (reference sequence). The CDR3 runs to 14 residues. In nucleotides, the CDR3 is TGTGCCACCAAGGAAGCGGGAGTAGGGGAGACCCAGTACTTC. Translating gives CATKEAGVGETQYF.

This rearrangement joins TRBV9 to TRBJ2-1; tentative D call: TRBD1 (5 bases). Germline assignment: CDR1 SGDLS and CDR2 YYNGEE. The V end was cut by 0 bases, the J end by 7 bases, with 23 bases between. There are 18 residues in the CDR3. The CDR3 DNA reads TGTGCCAGCAGCGTAGCTGGTAGTCAGGGATTAGCTGGTAATGAGCAGTTCTTC. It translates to CASSVAGSQGLAGNEQFF.

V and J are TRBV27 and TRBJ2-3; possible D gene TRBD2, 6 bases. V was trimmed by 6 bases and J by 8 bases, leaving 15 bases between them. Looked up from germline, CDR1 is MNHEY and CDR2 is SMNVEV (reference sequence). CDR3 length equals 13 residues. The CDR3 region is CASSPGGLGTQYF. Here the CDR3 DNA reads TGTGCCAGCAGCCCCGGGGGTCTCGGTACGCAGTATTTT.

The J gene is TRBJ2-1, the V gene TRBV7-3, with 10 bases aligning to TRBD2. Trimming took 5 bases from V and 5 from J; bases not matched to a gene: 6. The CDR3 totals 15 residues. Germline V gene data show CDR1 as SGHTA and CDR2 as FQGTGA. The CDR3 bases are TGTGCCAGCAGCCCTGGGACTAGCGTCGACAATGAGCAGTTCTTC. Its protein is CASSPGTSVDNEQFF.

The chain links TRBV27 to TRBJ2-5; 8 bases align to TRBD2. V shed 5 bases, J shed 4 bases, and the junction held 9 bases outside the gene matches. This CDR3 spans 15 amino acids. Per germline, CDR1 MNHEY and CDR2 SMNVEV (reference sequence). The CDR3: CASSHVGTRPETQYF. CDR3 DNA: TGTGCCAGCAGTCACGTCGGGACTAGACCAGAGACCCAGTACTTC.

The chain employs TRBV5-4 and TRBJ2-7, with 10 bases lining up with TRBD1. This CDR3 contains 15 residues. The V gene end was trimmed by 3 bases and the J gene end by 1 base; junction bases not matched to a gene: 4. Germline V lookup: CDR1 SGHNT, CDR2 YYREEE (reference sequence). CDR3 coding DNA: TGTGCCAGCAGCTCGGGACAGGGGCCTTCCTACGAGCAGTACTTC. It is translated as CASSSGQGPSYEQYF.

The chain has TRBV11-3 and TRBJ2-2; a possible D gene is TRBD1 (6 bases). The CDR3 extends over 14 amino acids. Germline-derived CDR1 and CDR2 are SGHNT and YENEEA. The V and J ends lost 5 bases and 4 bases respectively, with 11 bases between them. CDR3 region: CASSPGAGTGELFF. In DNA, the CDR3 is TGTGCCAGCAGCCCAGGGGCCGGCACCGGGGAGCTGTTTTTT.

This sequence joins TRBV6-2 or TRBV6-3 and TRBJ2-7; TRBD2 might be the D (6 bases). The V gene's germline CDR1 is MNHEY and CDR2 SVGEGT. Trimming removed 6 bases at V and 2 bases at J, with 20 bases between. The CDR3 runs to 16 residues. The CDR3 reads CASSSGRDFLPYEQYF. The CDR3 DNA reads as TGTGCCAGCAGCTCAGGAAGGGACTTCCTTCCCTACGAGCAGTACTTC.

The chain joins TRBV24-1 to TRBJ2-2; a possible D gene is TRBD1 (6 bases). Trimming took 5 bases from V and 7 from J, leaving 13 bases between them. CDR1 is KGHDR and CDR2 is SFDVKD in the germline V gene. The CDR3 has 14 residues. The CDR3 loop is CATSAYQGSGELFF. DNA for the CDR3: TGTGCCACCAGTGCCTACCAGGGGAGCGGGGAGCTGTTTTTT.

The DNA of the CDR3 is TGCGCCAGCAGCTTACATGGGGGGGAGAATGAGCAGTTCTTC. Its protein is CASSLHGGENEQFF. This chain connects TRBV5-1 to TRBJ2-1, with TRBD2 matching 7 bases. This CDR3 is 14 amino acids long. In germline, CDR1 is SGHRS, CDR2 YFSETQ. Losses at the gene ends were 2 bases for V and 7 bases for J; bases not matched to a gene: 6. Full variable domain (rest looked up from reference TRBV5-1 and TRBJ2-1): KAGVTQTPRYLIKTRGQQVTLSCSPISGHRSVSWYQQTPGQGLQFLFEYFSETQRNKGNFPGRFSGRQFSNSRSEMNVSTLELGDSALYLCASSLHGGENEQFFGPGTRLTVL.

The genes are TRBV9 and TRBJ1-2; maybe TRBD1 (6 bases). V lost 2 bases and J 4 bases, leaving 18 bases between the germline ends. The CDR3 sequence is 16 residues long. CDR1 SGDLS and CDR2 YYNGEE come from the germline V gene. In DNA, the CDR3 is TGTGCCAGCAGCGTCAGACCGGGGGGGGCCGGCTATGGCTACACCTTC. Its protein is CASSVRPGGAGYGYTF.

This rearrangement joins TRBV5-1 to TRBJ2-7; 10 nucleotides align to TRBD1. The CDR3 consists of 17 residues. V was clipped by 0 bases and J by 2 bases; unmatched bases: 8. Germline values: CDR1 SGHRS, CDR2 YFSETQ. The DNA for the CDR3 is TGCGCCAGCAGCTTGGTCCCGGTTGGACAGGGGGCCTACGAGCAGTACTTC. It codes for CASSLVPVGQGAYEQYF.

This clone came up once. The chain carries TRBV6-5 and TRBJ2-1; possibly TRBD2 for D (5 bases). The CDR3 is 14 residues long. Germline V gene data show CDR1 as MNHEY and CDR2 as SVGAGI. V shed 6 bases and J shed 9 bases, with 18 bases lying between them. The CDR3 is CASSMDSPRPEQFF. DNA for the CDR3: TGTGCCAGCAGCATGGACTCCCCCCGCCCTGAGCAGTTCTTC.

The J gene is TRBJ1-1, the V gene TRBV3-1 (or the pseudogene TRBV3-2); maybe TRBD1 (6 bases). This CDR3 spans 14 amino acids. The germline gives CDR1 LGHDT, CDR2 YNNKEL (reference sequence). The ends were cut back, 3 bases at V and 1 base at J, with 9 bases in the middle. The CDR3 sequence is CASSQNRENTEAFF. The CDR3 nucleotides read TGTGCCAGCAGCCAGAACAGGGAGAACACTGAAGCTTTCTTT.

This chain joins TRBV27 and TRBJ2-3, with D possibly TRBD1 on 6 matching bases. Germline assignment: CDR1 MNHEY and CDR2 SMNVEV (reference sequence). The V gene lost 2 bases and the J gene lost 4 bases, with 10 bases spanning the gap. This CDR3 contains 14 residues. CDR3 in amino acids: CASSLAAGADTQYF. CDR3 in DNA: TGTGCCAGCAGTTTAGCTGCAGGGGCAGATACGCAGTATTTT.

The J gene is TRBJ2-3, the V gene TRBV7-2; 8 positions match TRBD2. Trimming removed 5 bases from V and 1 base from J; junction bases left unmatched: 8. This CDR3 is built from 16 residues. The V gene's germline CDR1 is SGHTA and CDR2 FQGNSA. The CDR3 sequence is CASSPRAGAGTDTQYF. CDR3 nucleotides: TGTGCCAGCAGCCCAAGAGCGGGAGCGGGCACAGATACGCAGTATTTT.

Written as DNA, the CDR3 is TGTGCCAGCAGTTACTCCCAGTACGAGCAGTACTTC. The encoded protein is CASSYSQYEQYF. The chain employs TRBV6-6 and TRBJ2-7; D unclear. This CDR3 comprises 12 residues. V dropped 0 bases and J dropped 4 bases, with 4 bases sitting between them. Germline CDR1 MNHNY, CDR2 SVGAGI (reference sequence).

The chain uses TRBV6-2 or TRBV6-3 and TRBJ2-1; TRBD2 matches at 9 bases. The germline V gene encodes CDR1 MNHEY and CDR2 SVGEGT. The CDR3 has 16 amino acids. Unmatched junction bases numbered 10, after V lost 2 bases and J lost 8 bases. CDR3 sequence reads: CASSYEEAGGGDEQFF. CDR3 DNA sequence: TGTGCCAGCAGTTACGAGGAGGCGGGAGGGGGTGATGAGCAGTTCTTC.

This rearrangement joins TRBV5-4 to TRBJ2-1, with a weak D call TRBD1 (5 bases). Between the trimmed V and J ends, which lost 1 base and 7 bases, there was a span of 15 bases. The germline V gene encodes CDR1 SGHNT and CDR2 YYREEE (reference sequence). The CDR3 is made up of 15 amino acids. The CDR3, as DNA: TGTGCCAGCAGCTTGTTCAGTCAGGGCAAAAATGAGCAGTTCTTC. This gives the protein CASSLFSQGKNEQFF.